The rows below give T cell receptor beta chains drawn from one sample of a study of blood T cell repertoires in COVID-19. Some clones are missing from TCRdb's copy, which holds only in-frame ones; the method was immunoSEQ multiplex PCR. The sample holds 210,000 or so clones, less than 90% seen once. The sequenced sample was peripheral blood. The receptors stem from a human donor in a cohort sampled during active COVID-19. Both conserved end residues are trimmed from each CDR3. A D gene is named only where the DNA matches it firmly.

TRBV6-4 | TRBD1 | ASSVHRGSGELF
TRBV7-2 | - | ASSLAGGNGQPQH
TRBV10-3 | TRBD1 | AISEYGTGPDTIY
TRBV5-6 | - | ASSLGLDSGEQF
TRBV19 | TRBD2 | ASSIRLAGGTSTDTQY
TRBV5-4 | TRBD1 | ASSPGTGGAGELF
TRBV4-1 | - | ASSYSSDQLYEQY
TRBV6-5 | - | ASRLQGIFSPLH
TRBV5-1 | TRBD2 | ASSGRTSGAYEQY
TRBV28 | TRBD2 | ASMTSGYNEQF
TRBV2 | TRBD1 | ASSEALGGHQPQH
TRBV2 | - | ASSETKWQSSGTISGYT
TRBV3-1/TRBV3-2 | - | ASSQDLHGRGTIAKNIQY
TRBV12-5 | - | ASGLGSDTEAF
TRBV28 | TRBD1 | ASTLLGTGGINEQF
TRBV19 | TRBD2 | ASRERGAGKYNEQF
TRBV7-9 | - | ASSSLTGVANIQY
TRBV6-5 | - | ASSQVPDTQY
TRBV4-1 | TRBD1 | ASSQGQGDPNEQF
TRBV5-1 | - | ASSLAGEQPQH
TRBV6-2/TRBV6-3 | - | ASSYAGSLEQY
TRBV12-3/TRBV12-4 | - | ASSRTDLQPQH
TRBV7-2 | - | ASSSPGISTQH
TRBV5-1 | TRBD2 | ASSLRSGRTGFSYEQY
TRBV27 | TRBD1 | ASSPRTGNYGYT
TRBV6-5 | TRBD1 | ASSYSGTGGTPLH
TRBV28 | - | ASSYGGLRGSYEQY
TRBV12-3/TRBV12-4 | - | ASRGDNEQF
TRBV28 | - | ASSITKGFGNTIY
TRBV7-8 | TRBD1 | ASSFTGGAALGANVLT
TRBV7-9 | - | ASSLAGGLTEAF
TRBV15 | - | ATSRDRAGTGELF
TRBV18 | TRBD1 | ASSQRQGETGELF
TRBV19 | TRBD2 | ASTTSGGNNEQF
TRBV20-1 | - | SASGQPDQPQH
TRBV11-3 | - | ASSLMGRNNEQF
TRBV5-8 | - | ASSLVLGDTVKLF
TRBV4-1 | - | ASSQGGGNTEAF
TRBV27 | - | ASSPLPPQGAVSPLH
TRBV6-6 | - | ASSLGQYNEQF
TRBV2 | - | ACKGGFGTDGYT
TRBV19 | TRBD1 | ASSGDRFGNSPLH
TRBV3-1/TRBV3-2 | - | ASSYGGGGSPLH
TRBV28 | - | ASSPGGGQPQH
TRBV6-5 | TRBD1 | ASSYDRVHSNYGYT
TRBV3-1/TRBV3-2 | - | ASSQFGETQY
TRBV19 | TRBD1 | ASSFGTGGGLNTEAF
TRBV24-1 | - | ATGLPGELNNEQF
TRBV27 | TRBD1 | ASSLRDRANTEAF